The 27 T cell receptor beta chains listed next were all sequenced from one sample in a study of T cell changes during pregnancy in multiple sclerosis. Measured with immunoSEQ multiplex PCR; TCRdb has only the in-frame clones, and not every one. This repertoire shows 55,000 to 70,000 clones, about 89% found once; its top ten account for about 1.8%. Specimen: peripheral blood, collected after pregnancy. The receptors shown here come from a female donor with multiple sclerosis, enrolled in a pregnancy study.

This clone was seen just once. This chain uses TRBV10-3 with TRBJ1-2; D perhaps matches TRBD1 (6 bases). This CDR3 comprises 14 residues. Germline V gene sequence: CDR1 ENHRY, CDR2 SYGVKD. The CDR3 here is CARFRDNNPYGYTF. CDR3 sequence (DNA): TGTGCTCGCTTCCGGGACAACAACCCCTATGGCTACACCTTC.

This chain connects TRBV5-1 to TRBJ1-1; D is uncertain. Germline values: CDR1 SGHRS, CDR2 YFSETQ. V lost 4 bases and J 5 bases, leaving 12 bases between the germline ends. CDR3 size: 13 residues. CDR3 coding DNA: TGCGCCAGCAGCCTGGACCTGAGGACTGAAGCTTTCTTT. This gives the protein CASSLDLRTEAFF.

This chain connects TRBV5-1 to TRBJ1-2; 7 bases fit TRBD1. The CDR3 length is 15 residues. Germline values: CDR1 SGHRS, CDR2 YFSETQ. The V and J ends lost 4 bases and 4 bases, in that order; junction bases with no gene match: 10. Here the CDR3 reads CASSRKQGLGYGYTF. The CDR3 region has the DNA TGCGCCAGCAGCCGAAAACAGGGGTTGGGCTATGGCTACACCTTC.

J is TRBJ1-3 and V is TRBV5-4; maybe TRBD1 (6 bases). The CDR3 runs to 13 residues. CDR1 and CDR2 (germline): SGHNT, YYREEE (reference sequence). Between the trimmed V and J ends, which lost 3 bases and 6 bases, there was a span of 10 bases. Here the CDR3 reads CASSYKGENTIYF. The CDR3 DNA reads as TGTGCCAGCAGCTACAAGGGGGAAAACACCATATATTTT.

The V and J genes are TRBV5-1 and TRBJ2-5; D is possibly TRBD2 (7 bases). V was shortened by 5 bases and J by 7 bases, with 15 bases between the two germline ends. CDR1 and CDR2 (germline): SGHRS, YFSETQ. The CDR3 extends over 13 amino acids. This CDR3 reads CASSVGGDRTQYF. As DNA, the CDR3 is TGCGCCAGCAGTGTAGGGGGGGATCGGACCCAGTACTTC.

The V and J genes are TRBV19 and TRBJ1-1; 11 nucleotides agree with TRBD1. V was pared by 3 bases and J by 0 bases, with 3 bases of the junction left unmatched. Germline V lookup: CDR1 LNHDA, CDR2 SQIVND (reference sequence). The CDR3 runs 16 residues. The CDR3 region is CASSIRTGGLNTEAFF. As DNA, the CDR3 is TGTGCCAGTAGTATTAGGACAGGGGGCCTGAACACTGAAGCTTTCTTT.

The chain employs TRBV13 and TRBJ2-3; 9 nucleotides align to TRBD2. The CDR3 extends over 15 amino acids. Trimming cost V 3 bases and J 5 bases; bases outside gene matches: 6. CDR1 is PRHDT, CDR2 FYEKMQ, per germline (reference sequence). In DNA form, the CDR3 reads TGTGCCAGCAGCTTGGGGCTAGCGGGGAAAGATACGCAGTATTTT. It translates to CASSLGLAGKDTQYF.

The chain uses TRBV6-1 and TRBJ1-5; 7 nucleotides agree with TRBD1. This CDR3 is 13 amino acids long. Germline V lookup: CDR1 MNHNS, CDR2 SASEGT. With V trimmed by 4 bases and J by 7 bases, 4 bases remained unmatched. Here the CDR3 reads CASSVTGRQPQHF. The CDR3 bases are TGTGCCAGCAGTGTGACAGGGCGCCAGCCCCAGCATTTT.

The V call is TRBV5-1, the J call TRBJ1-2; D might be TRBD1 (5 bases). The CDR3 sequence is 14 residues long. Germline assignment: CDR1 SGHRS and CDR2 YFSETQ. The V gene lost 3 bases and the J gene lost 0 bases, with 9 bases spanning the gap. The CDR3 region is CASSYDRANYGYTF. Here the CDR3 DNA reads TGCGCCAGCAGCTATGACAGAGCTAACTATGGCTACACCTTC.

CDR3: CASSQVKGGANEKLFF. CDR3 nucleotides: TGCGCCAGCAGCCAAGTAAAAGGGGGGGCTAATGAAAAACTGTTTTTT. V usage is TRBV4-1 and J usage is TRBJ1-4; maybe TRBD1 (6 bases). This CDR3 spans 16 amino acids. V dropped 1 base and J dropped 3 bases, with 12 bases sitting between them. Germline CDR1 MGHRA, CDR2 YSYEKL.

In DNA, the CDR3 is TGTGCCAGCAGACTAGGGATCACCTACGAGCAGTACTTC. Protein sequence: CASRLGITYEQYF. The chain joins TRBV6-1 to TRBJ2-7, with D possibly matching TRBD2 (5 bases). Per germline, CDR1 MNHNS and CDR2 SASEGT. CDR3 length: 13 amino acids. V was trimmed by 6 bases and J by 2 bases, leaving 11 bases between them.

The chain combines TRBV10-3 with TRBJ2-3; 8 bases map to TRBD2. Per the germline V gene, CDR1 is ENHRY and CDR2 is SYGVKD. After removal of 6 bases from V and 2 bases from J, the junction contained 4 bases not matched to a gene. This CDR3 region has 14 residues. The CDR3 nucleotides are TGTGCCATCAGGGGCGGGGGGCTCACAGATACGCAGTATTTT. This translates into CAIRGGGLTDTQYF.

The chain joins TRBV7-8 to TRBJ2-3, with TRBD2 as a possible D gene (5 bases). V was cut by 4 bases and J by 2 bases, with 16 bases left in between. Looked up from germline, CDR1 is SGHVS and CDR2 is FQNEAQ. The CDR3 covers 16 residues. The CDR3 sequence is CASSWSSGPSTDTQYF. CDR3 DNA: TGTGCCAGCAGCTGGTCGAGCGGACCCTCCACAGATACGCAGTATTTT.

The genes are TRBV18 and TRBJ1-2, with D perhaps TRBD1 (5 bases). This CDR3 is 15 amino acids long. Germline-derived CDR1 and CDR2 are KGHSH and LQKENI. V was pared by 3 bases and J by 7 bases, with 18 bases between. The CDR3: CASSPGIGAFAGYTF. For the CDR3, the DNA is TGTGCCAGCTCACCCGGAATAGGGGCCTTTGCTGGCTACACCTTC.

The V call is TRBV7-2, the J call TRBJ1-2; weak D call: TRBD1 (6 bases). There are 16 residues in the CDR3. Germline CDR1 is SGHTA and CDR2 is FQGNSA. V lost 0 bases and J lost 2, with 13 bases in between. DNA for the CDR3: TGTGCCAGCAGCTTAGCCGGGGGGGGGCGCAACTATGGCTACACCTTC. Protein product: CASSLAGGGRNYGYTF.

The CDR3 sequence: CASSSGGTGELFF. The CDR3 nucleotides are TGTGCCAGCAGCTCCGGGGGTACCGGGGAGCTGTTTTTT. The V gene is TRBV7-3, the J gene TRBJ2-2; maybe TRBD2 (6 bases). The CDR3 sequence is 13 residues long. Deletions cut 4 bases from V and 5 bases from J, with 8 bases between. Germline CDR1 and CDR2: SGHTA and FQGTGA.

This clone is judged large. This chain connects TRBV12-5 to TRBJ1-5; D not resolved. V was clipped by 6 bases and J by 5 bases, with 17 bases between them. This CDR3 region has 15 residues. In germline, CDR1 is LGHNT, CDR2 FRNRAP. The CDR3 nucleotides are TGTGCTAGTGGCTCATCTGGGCCCGGCGATCAGCCCCAGCATTTT. Amino acids: CASGSSGPGDQPQHF.

The chain employs TRBV5-5 and TRBJ2-3; 7 positions match TRBD2. CDR3 length equals 15 residues. Germline-derived CDR1 and CDR2 are SGHKS and YYEKEE (reference sequence). The ends lost 6 bases at V and 4 bases at J; junction bases unmatched: 11. The CDR3 region has the DNA TGTGCCAGCATATACAGCGGCGGGGGTGCAGATACGCAGTATTTT. This gives the protein CASIYSGGGADTQYF.

V is TRBV5-5 and J is TRBJ2-5; TRBD1 matches 7 bases. Germline-derived CDR1 and CDR2 are SGHKS and YYEKEE (reference sequence). The CDR3 contains 18 residues. With V trimmed by 4 bases and J by 4 bases, 19 bases remained unmatched. The CDR3 is CASSQRGGQVSGGETQYF. DNA of the CDR3: TGTGCCAGCAGCCAGAGGGGCGGACAGGTCTCTGGTGGAGAGACCCAGTACTTC.

The J gene is TRBJ2-4, the V gene TRBV9, with TRBD2 matching 12 bases. Germline CDR1 and CDR2: SGDLS and YYNGEE. J was trimmed by 5 bases and V by 0 bases; bases with no gene match: 3. The CDR3 sequence is 16 residues long. CDR3 protein: CASSVATSGGQNIQYF. The CDR3 nucleotides read TGTGCCAGCAGCGTAGCCACTAGCGGGGGGCAAAACATTCAGTACTTC.

The chain has TRBV6-1 and TRBJ1-1; TRBD1 aligns across 8 bases. This CDR3 is 13 amino acids long. The junction had 5 bases not matched to a gene; V was cut back by 6 bases and J by 5 bases. Germline-derived CDR1 and CDR2 are MNHNS and SASEGT. CDR3 DNA: TGTGCCAGCAGCCGCACAGGGGGGACTGAAGCTTTCTTT. It yields the protein CASSRTGGTEAFF.

The J gene is TRBJ1-1, the V gene TRBV2; D gene ambiguous. The CDR3 spans 12 residues. Trimming took 7 bases from V and 5 from J, leaving 11 bases between them. From germline, CDR1 is SNHLY and CDR2 FYNNEI. CDR3 region: CASTVTVTEAFF. DNA for the CDR3: TGTGCCAGCACGGTAACCGTAACTGAAGCTTTCTTT.

V is TRBV1 and J is TRBJ2-7; the DNA was not compared with TRBD2, the D call given in the table. TRBV1 is a known pseudogene. This CDR3 is built from 21 residues. CDR3 DNA sequence: TGCACCAGCAGCCAAGATCAAATACGAGAGCGGGGGGGTCGTTCGGGGAACGAGCAGTACTTC. As protein: CTSSQDQIRERGGRSGNEQYF.

The genes are TRBV5-1 and TRBJ2-1; D perhaps matches TRBD2 (6 bases). This CDR3 spans 15 amino acids. The germline gives CDR1 SGHRS, CDR2 YFSETQ. V was pared by 4 bases and J by 5 bases, with 16 bases between. The CDR3 bases are TGCGCCAGCAGCCTGGAGGGGATTTACCACAATGAGCAGTTCTTC. Amino acids: CASSLEGIYHNEQFF. Drawing the rest from reference TRBV5-1 and TRBJ2-1, the complete variable domain is KAGVTQTPRYLIKTRGQQVTLSCSPISGHRSVSWYQQTPGQGLQFLFEYFSETQRNKGNFPGRFSGRQFSNSRSEMNVSTLELGDSALYLCASSLEGIYHNEQFFGPGTRLTVL.

This rearrangement joins TRBV6-6 to TRBJ2-1; D not certain. The CDR3 runs 12 residues. Germline lookup yields CDR1 MNHNY and CDR2 SVGAGI (reference sequence). V shed 5 bases and J shed 7 bases, with 9 bases lying between them. This CDR3 is CASSLQWNEQFF. In DNA form, the CDR3 reads TGTGCCAGCAGTCTACAGTGGAATGAGCAGTTCTTC.

The chain recombines TRBV6-5 with TRBJ2-1; 10 bases align to TRBD2. V shed 2 bases and J 8 bases; nucleotides not matched to a gene: 6. The germline gives CDR1 MNHEY, CDR2 SVGAGI. The CDR3 sequence is 15 residues long. CDR3 sequence (DNA): TGTGCCAGCAGTTACGGGGGGACTAGCGTCTATGAGCAGTTCTTC. It translates to CASSYGGTSVYEQFF.

The table lists this clone with a few counts. The V call is TRBV7-9, the J call TRBJ1-2; 8 nucleotides match TRBD1. Trimming took 5 bases from V and 7 from J; bases not matched to a gene: 6. The CDR3 has 13 amino acids. Germline values: CDR1 SEHNR, CDR2 FQNEAQ (reference sequence). The CDR3 DNA reads TGTGCCAGCAGCCCGACAGGGGTCGTTGGCTACACCTTC. Protein: CASSPTGVVGYTF. The whole variable domain, remainder taken from reference TRBV7-9 and TRBJ1-2, is DTGVSQNPRHKITKRGQNVTFRCDPISEHNRLYWYRQTLGQGPEFLTYFQNEAQLEKSRLLSDRFSAERPKGSFSTLEIQRTEQGDSAMYLCASSPTGVVGYTFGSGTRLTVV.